The 2 T cell receptor beta chains given below trace back to one sample, sequenced in a study of T cells in Graves' hyperthyroidism and ophthalmopathy. RNA transcripts were the template for amplifying TCR beta CDR3 regions. Initially, a first-round RT-PCR of the TCR CDR3 employed the HTBI primer set. TCRdb reprocessed the multiplex PCR reads via MiXCR and lists one record per CDR3 protein. The sample has nearly 250,000 distinct CDR3 sequences, approximately 23% seen once. The sequenced material came from blood. The receptors originated from a woman aged 40 to 50 with Graves' ophthalmopathy.

This clonotype was observed at least ten times. V and J are TRBV5-1 and TRBJ2-2; 13 nucleotides align to TRBD2. V lost 6 bases and J lost 7; bases outside the gene matches: 6. Germline V lookup: CDR1 SGHRS, CDR2 YFSETQ. This CDR3 is built from 15 residues. The CDR3: CASMGLAGSGGELFF. CDR3 bases: TGCGCCAGCATGGGACTAGCGGGATCTGGCGGGGAGCTGTTTTTT. The full variable domain, with the rest looked up from reference TRBV5-1 and TRBJ2-2, is KAGVTQTPRYLIKTRGQQVTLSCSPISGHRSVSWYQQTPGQGLQFLFEYFSETQRNKGNFPGRFSGRQFSNSRSEMNVSTLELGDSALYLCASMGLAGSGGELFFGEGSRLTVL.

This clonotype was found many times. The chain links TRBV10-1 to TRBJ2-2, with a weak D call TRBD1 (6 bases). Germline-derived CDR1 and CDR2 are WNHNN and SYGVQD (reference sequence). Trimming pared 2 bases from V and 1 base from J, leaving 14 bases between. The CDR3 has 17 residues. The CDR3 DNA reads as TGCGCCAGCAGTGAGGTGGGACAAGGGCTGAACACCGGGGAGCTGTTTTTT. As protein: CASSEVGQGLNTGELFF.